The 2 T cell receptor beta chains listed next were all sequenced from one sample in a study of cytomegalovirus exposure and HLA in healthy donors. With 60 Vbeta and 13 Jbeta primers, the PCR was carried out. TCRdb keeps only in-frame clones here, not all; method: immunoSEQ multiplex PCR. The sample has more than 140,000 clones, 75% to 80% seen once; the top ten hold roughly 0.68%. Material for sequencing was PBMCs. The receptors derive from a male donor in good health and CMV-seronegative.

In the case of this clone: The junction departs from the called germline gene at one end, perhaps through a read error. This chain connects TRBV5-1 to TRBJ1-2, with no clear D. There are 14 residues in the CDR3. Looked up from germline, CDR1 is SGHRS and CDR2 is YFSETQ. CDR3 amino acids: CASNLDPGNYGYTF. The CDR3 coding sequence is TGCGCCAGCAACTTGGATCCGGGGAACTATGGCTACACCTTC. The full variable domain, its missing parts supplied by reference TRBV5-1 and TRBJ1-2, is KAGVTQTPRYLIKTRGQQVTLSCSPISGHRSVSWYQQTPGQGLQFLFEYFSETQRNKGNFPGRFSGRQFSNSRSEMNVSTLELGDSALYLCASNLDPGNYGYTFGSGTRLTVV.

The V call is TRBV5-5, the J call TRBJ2-3, with D hard to call. V gave up 0 bases and J gave up 3 bases, with 8 bases separating them. This CDR3 comprises 14 residues. Germline V gene lookup returns CDR1 SGHKS and CDR2 YYEKEE (reference sequence). This chain's CDR3 is CASSLEQATDTQYF. The CDR3 region has the DNA TGTGCCAGCAGCTTGGAGCAGGCTACAGATACGCAGTATTTT.